These 2 T cell receptor beta chains were all obtained from the same sample, sequenced in a study of T cells in Graves' hyperthyroidism and ophthalmopathy. TCR beta CDR3 regions were amplified from RNA. HTBI primers were used for first-round RT-PCR of the TCR CDR3. TCRdb passed the multiplex PCR reads through MiXCR, listing each CDR3 protein once. The top ten hold about a sixth of the sample, which has around 700,000 distinct CDR3 sequences, around 20% seen once. The material sequenced was blood. These receptors were obtained from a woman aged 50 to 65 with Graves' hyperthyroidism that later progressed to Graves' ophthalmopathy.

This clonotype showed up many times. The V and J genes are TRBV5-1 and TRBJ2-3; D is possibly TRBD1 (6 bases). In germline, CDR1 is SGHRS, CDR2 YFSETQ. CDR3 length: 13 residues. V was shortened by 5 bases and J by 6 bases, with 13 bases between the two germline ends. CDR3 loop: CASREAGADTQYF. Written as DNA, the CDR3 is TGCGCCAGCAGAGAGGCAGGGGCGGATACGCAGTATTTT.

The chain combines TRBV7-9 with TRBJ1-2, with D uncertain. Trimming stripped 6 bases from V and 4 bases from J, with 18 bases between. The CDR3 is 15 residues long. CDR1 and CDR2 (germline): SEHNR, FQNEAQ (reference sequence). CDR3 in DNA: TGTGCCAGCAGTCCCGACACAAAAGGAAGCTATGGCTACACCTTC. Protein product: CASSPDTKGSYGYTF.